This T cell receptor (beta chain) was sequenced in a study of shared clonotypes between healthy human individuals. Study results and limitations: Non-shared clonotypes had lower generation probabilities than those shared by all four donors.

This clone was recorded only once. Its target is not known. An approximately 200 ng quantity of DNA, around 30,000 T cell genomes, went into the sorted-subset replicate PCRs. The assay was immunoSEQ multiplex PCR, and TCRdb's table has in-frame clones only and misses some. The table shows about 2,500,000 clones, with more than 80% occurring only once. What was sequenced was naive CD4+ T cells sorted from blood. Described subset: CD45RA+ positively selected. The TCR comes from a young man in good health.

The CDR3 DNA follows: TGTGCCAGTAGTAGAACAGGGAACAATCAGCCCCAGCATTTT. Translated: CASSRTGNNQPQHF. The chain carries TRBV19 and TRBJ1-5; tentatively, D is TRBD1 (6 bases). Trimming removed 4 bases from V and 3 bases from J, with 10 bases in between. The CDR3 contains 14 residues. Germline lookup yields CDR1 LNHDA and CDR2 SQIVND (reference sequence).